This TCR beta chain was sequenced in a study of T-cell reconstitution after alpha-beta-depleted transplantation in children. There are many counts of this clonotype. The CDR3 consists of 15 residues. Germline trimming cut 0 bases from V and 3 bases from J; bases unmatched to any gene: 5. Germline V gene lookup returns CDR1 LNHNV and CDR2 YYDKDF (reference sequence). Construction of the TCRbeta library involved unique molecular identifiers. MiXCR, run by TCRdb on the PCR reads, gives a single entry per CDR3 protein. This table has around 450,000 distinct CDR3 sequences, about 10% appearing once. The material sequenced was PBMCs, taken before TCRalphabeta/CD19-depleted stem cell transplant. The source of this sequence is a child between 2 and 9 years old with inherited bone marrow failure, due to receive a stem cell transplant. The J gene is TRBJ2-7, the V gene TRBV15; 7 bases match TRBD1. CDR3: CATSRESGQYYEQYF. CDR3 in DNA: TGTGCCACCAGCAGAGAGTCGGGACAGTACTACGAGCAGTACTTC.